This T cell receptor beta chain was found in a study of vaccination effects on CD4 cells after COVID-19. Study summary: Specimens were obtained from a couple of convalescent patients 16 days and one week prior to vaccination. General study findings and limits: Following vaccination, convalescents' spike-reactive clones were mostly new ones induced by the vaccine.

Measured with immunoSEQ multiplex PCR; TCRdb has only the in-frame clones, and not every one. The sample contains 70,000 or so clones, roughly 73% of which appear only once. CDR1 is SGHNT and CDR2 is YYREEE in the germline V gene (reference sequence). The CDR3 is 14 amino acids. V gave up 4 bases and J gave up 10 bases, with 18 bases separating them. A note on this clone: What it recognizes is unknown.

ViraFEST expansion of antigen-specific CD4+ T cells with viral peptide pools preceded sequencing. CD4+ T cells were isolated after less than 13 days of culture. Confirmation by PCR established that the person had SARS-CoV-2 infection between March and December 2020. Roughly 1.9 million PBMC per well received 10 IU/ml IL-2 and 8 to 10 ug/ml peptides in culture. Half-medium exchanges with IL-2 medium took place on days 3 and 7. This chain joins TRBV5-4 and TRBJ2-1, with D uncertain. This specimen was CD4+ T cells from PBMCs cultured with HIV peptides, taken before COVID-19 vaccination. As to subset: HIV-1 Nef peptide pool negative control/reference culture. This clonotype was sampled from a human donor who had a prior SARS-CoV-2 infection. The CDR3 DNA reads as TGTGCCAGCAGCAACCCCACCTCGATAAGCGAGCAGTTCTTC. It specifies CASSNPTSISEQFF. The full variable domain, in which reference TRBV5-4 and TRBJ2-1 provide the parts outside the CDR3, is ETGVTQSPTHLIKTRGQQVTLRCSSQSGHNTVSWYQQALGQGPQFIFQYYREEENGRGNFPPRFSGLQFPNYSSELNVNALELDDSALYLCASSNPTSISEQFFGPGTRLTVL.